A selection of T cell receptor beta chains follows, all from one sample in a study of blood T cell repertoires in COVID-19. The repertoire was sequenced with immunoSEQ multiplex PCR; TCRdb's copy has only in-frame clones and lacks some. The repertoire holds around 240,000 clones, roughly 80% seen once, with 6% to 9.5% in the top ten. Sequenced sample: peripheral blood. The origin of the receptors is a woman between 45 and 65 years old with acute or convalescent COVID-19. Each CDR3 is given without its conserved first and last residue. Expanded clones get a size class; other rows say once, few or many, or leave the size out.

j_call,cdr3_length,v_call,clone_size,cdr3_aa
TRBJ2-1,14,TRBV27,few,ASKSGRARSYNEQF
TRBJ2-3,12,TRBV7-9,NA,ASSLEGSTDTQY
TRBJ1-2,12,TRBV6-5,NA,AGETWDTDYGYT
TRBJ1-6,12,TRBV19,NA,ASSIRDRDSPLH
TRBJ2-3,13,TRBV18,once,ASSQTGGTPREQY
TRBJ2-5,13,TRBV10-1,once,ASSETSGRTETQY
TRBJ2-2,11,TRBV12-3/TRBV12-4,NA,ASSLSYPGELF
TRBJ2-1,12,TRBV6-5,NA,ASTPGARGMEQF
TRBJ2-1,10,TRBV24-1,NA,ATSGSVNEQF
TRBJ2-1,12,TRBV5-1,NA,ASSLANSYNEQF
TRBJ1-2,14,TRBV5-1,NA,ASTIEATGANYGYT
TRBJ2-2,13,TRBV4-2,once,ASLFGSGSTGELF
TRBJ1-3,12,TRBV3-1/TRBV3-2,NA,ASSQGSSGNTIY
TRBJ1-6,17,TRBV9,once,ASSEHPETTQGVVSPLH
TRBJ2-2,13,TRBV6-5,NA,ASSYAGEGTGELF
TRBJ1-1,12,TRBV27,NA,ASSFTGSLAEAF
TRBJ2-5,14,TRBV6-1,once,ASSEKTGGFLETQY
TRBJ2-5,12,TRBV21-1,NA,ASSNGRTLETQY
TRBJ1-4,13,TRBV18,NA,ASSARQGADEKLF
TRBJ2-1,12,TRBV7-9,NA,ASSSRTGKNEQF
TRBJ2-3,11,TRBV28,once,ASSLTAVDTQY
TRBJ2-6,12,TRBV28,NA,ASSLTPRGDVLT
TRBJ2-1,15,TRBV5-1,NA,ALKAGEGDEMDNEQF
TRBJ1-6,13,TRBV6-5,NA,ASSYSQDKYSPLH
TRBJ2-2,13,TRBV7-9,NA,ASSSGQGITGELF
TRBJ2-7,11,TRBV6-5,once,ASRTRGTYEQY
TRBJ2-7,10,TRBV7-2,NA,AISGGEYEQY
TRBJ1-6,10,TRBV7-9,NA,ASGEQNSPLH
TRBJ2-7,11,TRBV30,NA,AWSKGQGIEQY
TRBJ2-3,13,TRBV2,NA,ASPPPSSSTDTQY
TRBJ2-5,13,TRBV5-1,NA,ASRGGQGAFETQY
TRBJ2-1,13,TRBV1,NA,TSSQRRAPDNEQF
TRBJ2-7,11,TRBV6-6,NA,ASSTPGGPEQY
TRBJ1-3,13,TRBV4-1,NA,ASSQVFSSGNTIY
TRBJ2-1,12,TRBV5-1,once,ATRGGVGINEQF
TRBJ1-5,14,TRBV28,NA,ASSRQGVYSNQPQH
TRBJ2-5,16,TRBV7-8,NA,ASSAKRVGQGVVETQY
TRBJ2-7,11,TRBV27,NA,ASSLAVSYEQY
TRBJ1-4,14,TRBV6-5,NA,ASSYSTGTVDEKLF
TRBJ2-1,11,TRBV12-3/TRBV12-4,NA,ASSLYFADEQF
TRBJ2-3,13,TRBV4-1,NA,ASSQEDRGPDTQY
TRBJ2-1,14,TRBV5-1,NA,ASSLLLAGSYNEQF
TRBJ1-5,12,TRBV19,NA,ASSIVEGDQPQH
TRBJ2-1,12,TRBV6-4,NA,ASSEELADNEQF
TRBJ2-5,13,TRBV3-1/TRBV3-2,NA,ASSQSERGGETQY
TRBJ1-5,14,TRBV23-1,NA,ASSSREWDGNQPQH
TRBJ2-6,15,TRBV3-1/TRBV3-2,NA,ASSQAFRVVRANVLT
TRBJ1-2,12,TRBV30,NA,AWSPGSRGGGYT
TRBJ1-1,13,TRBV5-4,NA,ASSYAGQGKTEAF
TRBJ2-7,9,TRBV20-1,NA,SARSGHEQY
TRBJ1-5,12,TRBV3-1/TRBV3-2,NA,ASSPGRGTQPQH
TRBJ1-5,12,TRBV15,NA,ATSRGGHNQPQH
TRBJ2-5,13,TRBV20-1,NA,SASSLAGGQETQY